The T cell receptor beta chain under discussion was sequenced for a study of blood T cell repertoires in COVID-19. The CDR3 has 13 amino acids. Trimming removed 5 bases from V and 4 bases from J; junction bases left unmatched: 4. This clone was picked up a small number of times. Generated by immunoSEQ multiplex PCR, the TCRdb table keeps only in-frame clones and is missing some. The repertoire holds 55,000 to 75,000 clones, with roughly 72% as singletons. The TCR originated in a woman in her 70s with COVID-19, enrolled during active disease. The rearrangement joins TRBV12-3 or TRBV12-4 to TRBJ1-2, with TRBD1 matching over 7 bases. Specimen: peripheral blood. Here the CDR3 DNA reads TGTGCCAGCAGTCCGACAGGGAGCTATGGCTACACCTTC. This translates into CASSPTGSYGYTF.